The clone carrying this TCR beta chain has more than one count but fewer than ten. This sample is drawn from a study of blood T cell repertoires in COVID-19. From germline, CDR1 is SNHLY and CDR2 FYNNEI. The length of the CDR3 is 13 residues. V lost 3 bases and J 8 bases, leaving 13 bases between the germline ends. In the study's own analysis: Amplification with reference gene primers provided the estimates of nucleated cell counts. Generated by immunoSEQ multiplex PCR, the TCRdb table keeps only in-frame clones and is missing some. V and J calls and clone size follow that table, whereas D and trimming were derived from the DNA. The sample has about 120,000 clones, 79% seen once; the top ten hold approximately 4%.

The sequence was collected from an elderly woman with acute or convalescent COVID-19. This rearrangement joins TRBV2 to TRBJ1-2; a weak D match, TRBD1 (5 bases). The material sequenced was peripheral blood. CDR3 in DNA: TGTGCCAGCAGTGATATGGCAGGGTTCGGCTACACCTTC. Residues: CASSDMAGFGYTF.